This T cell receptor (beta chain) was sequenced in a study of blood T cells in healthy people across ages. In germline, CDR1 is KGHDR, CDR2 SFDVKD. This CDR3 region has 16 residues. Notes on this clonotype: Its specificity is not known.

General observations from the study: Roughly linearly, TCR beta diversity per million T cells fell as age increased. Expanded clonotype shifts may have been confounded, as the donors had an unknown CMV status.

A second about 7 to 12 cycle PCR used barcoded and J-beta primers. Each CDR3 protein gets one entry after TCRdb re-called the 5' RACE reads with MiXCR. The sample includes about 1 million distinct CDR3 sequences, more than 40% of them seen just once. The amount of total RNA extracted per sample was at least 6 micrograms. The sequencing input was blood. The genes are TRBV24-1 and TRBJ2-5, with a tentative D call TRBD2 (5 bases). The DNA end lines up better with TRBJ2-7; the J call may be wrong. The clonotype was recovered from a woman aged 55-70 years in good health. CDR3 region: CATSGIAILRYNEQYF. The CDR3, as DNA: TGTGCCACCAGTGGTATAGCGATTTTGAGGTACAACGAGCAGTACTTC.